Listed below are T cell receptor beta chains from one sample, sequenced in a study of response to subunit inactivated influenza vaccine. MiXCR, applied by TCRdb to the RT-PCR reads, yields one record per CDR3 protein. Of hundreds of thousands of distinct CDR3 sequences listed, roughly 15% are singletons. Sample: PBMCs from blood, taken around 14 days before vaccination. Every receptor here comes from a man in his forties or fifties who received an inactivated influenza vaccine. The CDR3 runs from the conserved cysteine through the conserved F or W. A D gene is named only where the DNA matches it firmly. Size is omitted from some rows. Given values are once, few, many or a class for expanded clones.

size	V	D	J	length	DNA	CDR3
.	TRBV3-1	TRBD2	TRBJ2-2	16	TGTGCCAGCAGCCAACCCCGACTAGCGAGGACCGGGGAGCTGTTTTTT	CASSQPRLARTGELFF
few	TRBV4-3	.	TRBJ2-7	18	TGCGCCAGCAGCCAAGATTTGGGTGGGAGCTCGTTTAAGGACGAGCAGTACTTC	CASSQDLGGSSFKDEQYF
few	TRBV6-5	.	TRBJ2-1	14	TGTGCCAGCAGTTACCCAGCCCAAGCCGAGGAGCAGTTCTTC	CASSYPAQAEEQFF
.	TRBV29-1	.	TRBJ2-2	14	TGCAGCGTTCGGTCCCGAACCAACACCGGGGAGCTGTTTTTT	CSVRSRTNTGELFF
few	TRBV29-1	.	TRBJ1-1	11	TGCAGCGCCGTCTCGGGTACTGAAGCTTTCTTT	CSAVSGTEAFF
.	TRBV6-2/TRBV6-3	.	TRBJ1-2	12	TGTGCCAGCAGTTACTTGAGGAACGGCTACACCTTC	CASSYLRNGYTF
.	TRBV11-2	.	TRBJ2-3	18	TGTGCCAGCAGCCCGTCCGGTGGGAGACCCATGAGGACAGATACGCAGTATTTT	CASSPSGGRPMRTDTQYF
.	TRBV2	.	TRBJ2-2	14	TGTGCCAGCAGACAGCTGATCACCCCCGGGGAGCTGTTTTTT	CASRQLITPGELFF
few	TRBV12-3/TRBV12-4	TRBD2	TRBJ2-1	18	TGTGCCAGCAGGGGACTAGCGGGAGTTTCGAGCTCCTACAATGAGCAGTTCTTC	CASRGLAGVSSSYNEQFF
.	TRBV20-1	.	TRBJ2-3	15	TGCAGTGCTAGAGATCTGGCGCCTCCCACAGATACGCAGTATTTT	CSARDLAPPTDTQYF
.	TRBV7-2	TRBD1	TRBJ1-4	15	TGTGCCAGCAGCTCACAGGGGTCAACTAATGAAAAACTGTTTTTT	CASSSQGSTNEKLFF
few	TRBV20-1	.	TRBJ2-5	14	TGCAGTGCTAGGAGGCTAGGGGGGAGGGAGACCCAGTACTTC	CSARRLGGRETQYF
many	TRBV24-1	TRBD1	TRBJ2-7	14	TGTGCCACCAGTGACTCCAGGGGGTCCTACGAGCAGTACTTC	CATSDSRGSYEQYF
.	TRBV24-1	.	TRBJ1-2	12	TGTGCCACCCCCCCAATAGGCTATGGCTACACCTTC	CATPPIGYGYTF
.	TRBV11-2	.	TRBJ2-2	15	TGTGCCAGCACACATGGGACGGAGAACACCGGGGAGCTGTTTTTT	CASTHGTENTGELFF
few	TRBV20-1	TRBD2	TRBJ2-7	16	TGCAGTGCTAGAGGACGAGAAGGGCGGGAGCGTTACGAGCAGTACTTC	CSARGREGRERYEQYF
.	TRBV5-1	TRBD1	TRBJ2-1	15	TGCGCCAGCAGCTCGTACCCCGGGACAGAAAATGAGCAGTTCTTC	CASSSYPGTENEQFF
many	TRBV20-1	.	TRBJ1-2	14	TGCAGTGCTAGTGATGAGGACTCGGGGTATGGCTACACCTTC	CSASDEDSGYGYTF
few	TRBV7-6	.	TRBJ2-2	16	TGTGCCAGCAGCTTAGCACCCGGGACCTACACCGGGGAGCTGTTTTTT	CASSLAPGTYTGELFF
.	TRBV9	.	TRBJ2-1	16	TGTGCCAGCAGCGCCCCCACTGGCGTCTCGAACAATGAGCAGTCCTTC	CASSAPTGVSNNEQSF
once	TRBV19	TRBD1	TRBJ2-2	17	TGTGCCAGTAGTACTTGGGGACAGGGTGAGAGGACCGGGGAGCTGTTTTTT	CASSTWGQGERTGELFF
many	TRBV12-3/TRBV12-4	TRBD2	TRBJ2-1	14	TGTGCCAGCAGTTTCGCGGGGGGGCCGGATGAGCAGTTCTTC	CASSFAGGPDEQFF
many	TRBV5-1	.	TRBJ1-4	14	TGCGCCAGCAGCCTGGGGAGAGAGGATGAAAAACTGTTTTTT	CASSLGREDEKLFF
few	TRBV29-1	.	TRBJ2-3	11	TGCAGCGTCATACAGCCAGATACGCAGTATTTT	CSVIQPDTQYF
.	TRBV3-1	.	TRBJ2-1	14	TGTGCCAGCAGCCCTAGCGTCATGATCAATGAGCAGTTCTTC	CASSPSVMINEQFF
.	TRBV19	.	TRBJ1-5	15	TGTGCCAGTAGTATTTGGGCAGACCTTAATCAGCCCCAGCATTTT	CASSIWADLNQPQHF
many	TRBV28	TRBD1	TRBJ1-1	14	TGTGCCAGCGGAAAGACAGGGAGGAAGTCTGAAGCTTTCTTT	CASGKTGRKSEAFF
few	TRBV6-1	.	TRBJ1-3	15	TGTGCCAGCAGTGGACCGACACTCTCTGGAAACACCATATATTTT	CASSGPTLSGNTIYF
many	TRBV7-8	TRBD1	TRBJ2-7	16	TGTGCCAGCAGCCGAGGTTTTCGGGACAGGGCCTACGAGCAGTACTTC	CASSRGFRDRAYEQYF
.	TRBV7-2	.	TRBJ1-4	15	TGTGCCAGCAGCTTCTCTAGCCTCCCCAATGAAAAACTGTTTTTT	CASSFSSLPNEKLFF
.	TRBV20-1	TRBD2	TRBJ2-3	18	TGCAGTGCTAGCGTCTATAGCGGGAGCCGAGTTGGTACAGATACGCAGTATTTT	CSASVYSGSRVGTDTQYF